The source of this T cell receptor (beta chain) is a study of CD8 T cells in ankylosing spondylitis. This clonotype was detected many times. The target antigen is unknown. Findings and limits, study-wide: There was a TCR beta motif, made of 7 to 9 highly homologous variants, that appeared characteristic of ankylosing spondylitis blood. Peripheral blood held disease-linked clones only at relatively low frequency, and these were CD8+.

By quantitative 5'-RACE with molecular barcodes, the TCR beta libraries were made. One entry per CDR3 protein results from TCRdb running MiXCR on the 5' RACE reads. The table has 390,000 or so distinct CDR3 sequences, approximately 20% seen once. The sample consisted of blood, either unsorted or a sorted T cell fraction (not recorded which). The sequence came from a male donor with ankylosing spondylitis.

For the CDR3, the DNA is TGTGCCAGCAGCCAGGACAGGGAGGGAAAAACAGATACGCAGTATTTT. It codes for CASSQDREGKTDTQYF. The chain joins TRBV7-2 to TRBJ2-3; D perhaps matches TRBD1 (8 bases). The V end was cut by 5 bases, the J end by 3 bases, with 18 bases between. Per germline, CDR1 SGHTA and CDR2 FQGNSA. The CDR3 has 16 residues.